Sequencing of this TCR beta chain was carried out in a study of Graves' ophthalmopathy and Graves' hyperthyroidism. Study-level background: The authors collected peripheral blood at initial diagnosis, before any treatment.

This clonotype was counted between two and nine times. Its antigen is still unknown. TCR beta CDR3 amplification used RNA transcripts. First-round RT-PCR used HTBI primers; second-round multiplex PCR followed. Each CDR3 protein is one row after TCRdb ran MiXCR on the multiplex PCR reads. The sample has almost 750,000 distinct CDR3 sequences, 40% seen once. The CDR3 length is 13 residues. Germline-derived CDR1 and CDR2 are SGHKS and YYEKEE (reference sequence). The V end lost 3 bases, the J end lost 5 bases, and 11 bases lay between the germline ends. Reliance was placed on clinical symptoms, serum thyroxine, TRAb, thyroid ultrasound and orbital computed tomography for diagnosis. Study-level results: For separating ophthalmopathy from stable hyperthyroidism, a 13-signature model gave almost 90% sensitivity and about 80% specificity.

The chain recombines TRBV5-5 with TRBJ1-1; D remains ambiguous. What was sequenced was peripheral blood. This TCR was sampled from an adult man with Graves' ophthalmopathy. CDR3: CASSSGRSTEAFF. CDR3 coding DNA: TGTGCCAGCAGCTCCGGACGAAGTACTGAAGCTTTCTTT.